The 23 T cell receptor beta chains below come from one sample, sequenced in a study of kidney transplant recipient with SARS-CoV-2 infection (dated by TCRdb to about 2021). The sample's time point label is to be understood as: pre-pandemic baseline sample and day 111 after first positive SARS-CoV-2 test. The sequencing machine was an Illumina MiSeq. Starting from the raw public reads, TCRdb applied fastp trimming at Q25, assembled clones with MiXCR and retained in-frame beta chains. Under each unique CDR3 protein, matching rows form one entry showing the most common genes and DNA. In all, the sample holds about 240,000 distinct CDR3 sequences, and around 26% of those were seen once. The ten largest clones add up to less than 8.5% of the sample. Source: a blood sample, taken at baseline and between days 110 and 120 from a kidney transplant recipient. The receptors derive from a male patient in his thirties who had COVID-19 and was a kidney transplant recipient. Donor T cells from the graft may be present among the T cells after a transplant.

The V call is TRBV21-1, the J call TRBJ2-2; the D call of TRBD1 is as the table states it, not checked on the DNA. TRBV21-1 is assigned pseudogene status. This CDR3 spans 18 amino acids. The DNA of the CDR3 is TGTGCCAGCAGCACCAAAGAGACAGGGGCCCTTTTTAGATTGTGGCTGTTTTTT. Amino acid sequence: CASSTKETGALFRLWLFF.

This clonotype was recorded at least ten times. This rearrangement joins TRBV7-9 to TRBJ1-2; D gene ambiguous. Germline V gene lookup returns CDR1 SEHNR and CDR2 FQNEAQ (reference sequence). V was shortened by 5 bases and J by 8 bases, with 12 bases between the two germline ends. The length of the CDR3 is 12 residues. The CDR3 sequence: CASSPRGNGYTF. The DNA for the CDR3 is TGTGCCAGCAGCCCCAGAGGGAACGGCTACACCTTC.

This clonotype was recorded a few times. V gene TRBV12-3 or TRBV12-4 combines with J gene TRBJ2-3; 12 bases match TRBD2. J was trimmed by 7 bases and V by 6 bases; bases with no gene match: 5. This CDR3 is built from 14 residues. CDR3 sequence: CASRRLAGDHTQYF. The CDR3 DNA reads TGTGCCAGCAGGCGACTAGCGGGAGATCATACGCAGTATTTT.

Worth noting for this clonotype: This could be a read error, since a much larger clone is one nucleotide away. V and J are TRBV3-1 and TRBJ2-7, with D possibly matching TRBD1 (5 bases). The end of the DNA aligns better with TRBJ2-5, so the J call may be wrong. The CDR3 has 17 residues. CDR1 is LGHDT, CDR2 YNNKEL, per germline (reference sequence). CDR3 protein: CTSSIRGPISFSETQYF. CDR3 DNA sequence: TGTACCAGCAGCATAAGGGGTCCCATTTCTTTCTCTGAGACCCAGTACTTC.

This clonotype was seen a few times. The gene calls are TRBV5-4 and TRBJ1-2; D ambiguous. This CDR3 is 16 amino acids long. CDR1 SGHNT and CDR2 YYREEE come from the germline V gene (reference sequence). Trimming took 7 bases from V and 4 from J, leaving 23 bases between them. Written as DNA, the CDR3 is TGTGCCAGCCACGTCCACGTACCAGGAAAGACCTATGGCTACACCTTC. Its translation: CASHVHVPGKTYGYTF.

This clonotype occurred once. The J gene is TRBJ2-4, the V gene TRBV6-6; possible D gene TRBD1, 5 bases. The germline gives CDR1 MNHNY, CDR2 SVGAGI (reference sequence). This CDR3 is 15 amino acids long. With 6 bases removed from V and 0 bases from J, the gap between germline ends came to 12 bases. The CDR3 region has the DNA TGTGCCAGCAGCCCGACAGCCATAGCCAAAAACATTCAGTACTTC. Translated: CASSPTAIAKNIQYF.

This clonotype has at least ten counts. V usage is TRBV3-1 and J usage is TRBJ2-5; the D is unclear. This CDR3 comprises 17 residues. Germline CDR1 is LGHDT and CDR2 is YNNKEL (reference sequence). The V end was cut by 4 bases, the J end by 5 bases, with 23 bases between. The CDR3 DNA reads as TGTGCCAGCAGCCTTGTCCTTCCCATTTCTTTCTCTGAGACCCAGTACTTC. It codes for CASSLVLPISFSETQYF.

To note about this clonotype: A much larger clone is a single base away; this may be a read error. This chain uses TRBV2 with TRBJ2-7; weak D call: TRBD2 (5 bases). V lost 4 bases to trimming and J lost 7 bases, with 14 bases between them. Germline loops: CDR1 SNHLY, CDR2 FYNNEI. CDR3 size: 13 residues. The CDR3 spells CASSGSGRGEQYF. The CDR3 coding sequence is TGTGCCAGCAGTGGATCGGGGAGAGGGGAGCAGTACTTC. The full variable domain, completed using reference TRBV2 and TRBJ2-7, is EPEVTQTPSHQVTQMGQEVILRCVPISNHLYFYWYRQILGQKVEFLVSFYNNEISEKSEIFDDQFSVERPDGSNFTLKIRSTKLEDSAMYFCASSGSGRGEQYFGPGTRLTVT.

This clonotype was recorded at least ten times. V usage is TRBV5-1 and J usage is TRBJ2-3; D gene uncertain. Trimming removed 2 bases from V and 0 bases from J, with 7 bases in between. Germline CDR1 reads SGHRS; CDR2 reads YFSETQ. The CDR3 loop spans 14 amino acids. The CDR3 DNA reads TGCGCCAGCAGCTTCAGCTCTAGCACAGATACGCAGTATTTT. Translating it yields CASSFSSSTDTQYF.

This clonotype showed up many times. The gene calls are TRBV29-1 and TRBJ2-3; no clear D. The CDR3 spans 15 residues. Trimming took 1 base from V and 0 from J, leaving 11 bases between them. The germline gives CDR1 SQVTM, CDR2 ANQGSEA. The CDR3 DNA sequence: TGCAGCGTTGAAGGTGGCAGCACTAGCACAGATACGCAGTATTTT. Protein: CSVEGGSTSTDTQYF.

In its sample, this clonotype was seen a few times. The CDR3 region is CASSPRLAGPPNEQFF. In DNA, the CDR3 is TGTGCCAGCAGCCCAAGACTAGCGGGGCCACCTAATGAGCAGTTCTTC. V gene TRBV7-3 combines with J gene TRBJ2-1; TRBD2 matches 11 bases. CDR1 is SGHTA, CDR2 FQGTGA, per germline. After removal of 5 bases from V and 7 bases from J, the junction contained 10 bases not matched to a gene. The CDR3 consists of 16 residues.

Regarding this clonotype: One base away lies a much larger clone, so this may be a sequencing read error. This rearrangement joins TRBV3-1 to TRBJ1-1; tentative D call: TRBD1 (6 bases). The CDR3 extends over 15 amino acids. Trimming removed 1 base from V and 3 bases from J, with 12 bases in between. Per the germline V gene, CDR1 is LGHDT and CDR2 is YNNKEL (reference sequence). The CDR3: CASSQGPGADTEAFF. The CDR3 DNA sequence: TGTGCCAGCAGCCAAGGCCCAGGGGCGGACACTGAAGCTTTCTTT.

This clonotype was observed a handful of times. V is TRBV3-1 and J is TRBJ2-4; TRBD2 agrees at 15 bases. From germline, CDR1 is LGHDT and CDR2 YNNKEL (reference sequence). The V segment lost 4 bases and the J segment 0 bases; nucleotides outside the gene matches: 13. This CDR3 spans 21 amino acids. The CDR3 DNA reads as TGTGCCAGCAGCCCTGGACTAGCGGGAGGGCCCTCTTCCCTAGCCAAAAACATTCAGTACTTC. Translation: CASSPGLAGGPSSLAKNIQYF.

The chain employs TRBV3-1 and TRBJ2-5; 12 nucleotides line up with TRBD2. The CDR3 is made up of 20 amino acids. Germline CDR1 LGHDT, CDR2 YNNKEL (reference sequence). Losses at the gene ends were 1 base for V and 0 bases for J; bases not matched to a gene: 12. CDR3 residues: CASSQVSGSSGGEYQETQYF. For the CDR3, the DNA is TGTGCCAGCAGCCAAGTCTCCGGGTCTAGCGGGGGGGAGTACCAAGAGACCCAGTACTTC.

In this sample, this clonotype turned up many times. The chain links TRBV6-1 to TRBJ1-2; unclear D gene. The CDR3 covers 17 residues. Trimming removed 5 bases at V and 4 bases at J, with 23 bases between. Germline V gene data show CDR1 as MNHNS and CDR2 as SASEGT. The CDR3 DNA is TGTGCCAGCAGTCACATCGACTCTATGCGAAAGACCTATGGCTACACCTTC. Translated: CASSHIDSMRKTYGYTF.

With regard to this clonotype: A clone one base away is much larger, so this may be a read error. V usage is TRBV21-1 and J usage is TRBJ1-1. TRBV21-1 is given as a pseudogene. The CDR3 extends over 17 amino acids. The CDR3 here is CASRDPRSYTIRTEAFF. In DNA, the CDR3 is TGTGCCAGCAGGGATCCCCGTAGCTACACAATTCGCACTGAAGCTTTCTTT.

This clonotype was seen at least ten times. CDR3 in amino acids: CASSFDRDRNPLHF. The CDR3 DNA reads TGTGCCAGCAGTTTCGACCGGGACCGAAATCCCCTCCACTTT. The rearrangement links TRBV6-5 to TRBJ1-6; TRBD1 is a possible D gene (5 bases). The V and J ends lost 4 bases and 13 bases respectively, with 17 bases between them. The CDR3 is 14 residues long. Germline values: CDR1 MNHEY, CDR2 SVGAGI.

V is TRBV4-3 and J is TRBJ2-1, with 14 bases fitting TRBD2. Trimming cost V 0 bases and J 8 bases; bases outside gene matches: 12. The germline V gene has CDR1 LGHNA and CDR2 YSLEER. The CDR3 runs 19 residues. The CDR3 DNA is TGCGCCAGCAGCCAAGATTGGAGACGGACTAGCGGGAGGCGGGATGAGCAGTTCTTC. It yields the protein CASSQDWRRTSGRRDEQFF.

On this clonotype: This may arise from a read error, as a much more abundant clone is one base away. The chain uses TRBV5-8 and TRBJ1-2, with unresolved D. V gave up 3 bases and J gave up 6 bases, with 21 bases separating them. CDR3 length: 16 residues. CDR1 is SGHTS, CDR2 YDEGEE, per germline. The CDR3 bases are TGTGCCAGCAGCTGGCATCATCCACGAAAGACCCATGGCTACACCTTC. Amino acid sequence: CASSWHHPRKTHGYTF.

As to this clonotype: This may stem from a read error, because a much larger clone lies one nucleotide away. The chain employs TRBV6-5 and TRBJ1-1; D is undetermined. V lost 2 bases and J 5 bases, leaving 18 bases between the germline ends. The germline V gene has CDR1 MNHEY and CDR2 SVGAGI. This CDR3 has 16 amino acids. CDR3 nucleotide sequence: TGTGCCAGCAGTTACCGTGGAGTGCAAACGAAAACTGAAGCTTTCTTT. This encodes CASSYRGVQTKTEAFF.

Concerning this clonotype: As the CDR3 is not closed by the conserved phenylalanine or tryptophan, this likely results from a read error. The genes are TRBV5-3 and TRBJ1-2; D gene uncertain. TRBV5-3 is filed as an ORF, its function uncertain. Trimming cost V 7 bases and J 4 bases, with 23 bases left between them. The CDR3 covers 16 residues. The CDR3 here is CARRYRVVRKTYGYTS. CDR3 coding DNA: TGTGCCAGACGCTACAGAGTGGTGAGAAAGACCTATGGCTACACCTCC.

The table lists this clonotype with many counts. The CDR3 nucleotides read TGTGCCTGGAGGGAGGGAAACACTGAAGCTTTCTTT. Protein: CAWREGNTEAFF. V gene TRBV30 combines with J gene TRBJ1-1, with D unclear. Trimming stripped 3 bases from V and 2 bases from J, with 7 bases between. The CDR3 length is 12 residues. Germline lookup yields CDR1 GTSNPN and CDR2 SVGIG (reference sequence). Together with reference TRBV30 and TRBJ1-1, the CDR3 gives the full variable domain: SQTIHQWPATLVQPVGSPLSLECTVEGTSNPNLYWYRQAAGRGLQLLFYSVGIGQISSEVPQNLSASRPQDRQFILSSKKLLLSDSGFYLCAWREGNTEAFFGQGTRLTVV.

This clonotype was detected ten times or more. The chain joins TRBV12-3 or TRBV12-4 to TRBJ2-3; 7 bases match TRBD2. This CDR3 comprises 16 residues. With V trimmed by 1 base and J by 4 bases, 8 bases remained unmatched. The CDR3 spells CASSLVVPGGADTQYF. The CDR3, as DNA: TGTGCCAGCAGTTTAGTTGTGCCTGGGGGGGCAGATACGCAGTATTTT.